This is a list of T cell receptor beta chains from one sample in a study of response to subunit inactivated influenza vaccine. TCRdb re-called the RT-PCR reads through MiXCR, storing one row per CDR3 protein. Here the sample spans about 520,000 distinct CDR3 sequences, around 25% being singletons. This material consisted of CD4+ T cells sorted from PBMCs, taken 5 to 6 days after vaccination. The receptors were gathered from a man aged 45-65 years who received an inactivated influenza vaccine. Both conserved end residues are part of each CDR3. D genes are given only for firm matches. Clone size is given for some rows only: seen once, a few or many times, or a class if the clone is expanded.

d_call,j_call,v_call,clone_size,cdr3_aa,cdr3_nt
TRBD1,TRBJ1-6,TRBV5-1,NA,CASSLAGTGRSPLHF,TGCGCCAGCAGCTTGGCTGGGACAGGGCGATCACCCCTCCACTTT
TRBD2,TRBJ2-7,TRBV29-1,few,CSVSPGGRNEQYF,TGCAGCGTCTCCCCCGGGGGGAGGAACGAGCAGTACTTC
NA,TRBJ1-1,TRBV5-1,NA,CASRAGNTEAFF,TGCGCCAGCAGGGCGGGGAACACTGAAGCTTTCTTT
NA,TRBJ2-7,TRBV10-3,few,CAIRTNVGLISYEQYF,TGTGCCATCAGGACCAACGTCGGCCTAATATCCTACGAGCAGTACTTC
TRBD1,TRBJ1-6,TRBV5-1,NA,CASSLLDRDNSPLHF,TGCGCCAGCAGCTTGCTGGACAGGGATAATTCACCCCTCCACTTT
NA,TRBJ2-2,TRBV12-3/TRBV12-4,few,CASSIDRTNTGELFF,TGTGCCAGCAGTATAGACAGGACTAACACCGGGGAGCTGTTTTTT
TRBD2,TRBJ2-2,TRBV7-2,few,CASSSASGGRTGELFF,TGTGCCAGCAGCTCCGCCAGCGGGGGAAGGACCGGGGAGCTGTTTTTT
TRBD2,TRBJ2-5,TRBV10-3,NA,CAISVRLAGTLGETQYF,TGTGCCATCAGTGTTAGACTAGCGGGGACGTTGGGCGAGACCCAGTACTTC
NA,TRBJ2-7,TRBV9,NA,CASSAQDRYEQYF,TGTGCCAGCAGCGCCCAGGACAGATACGAGCAGTACTTC
TRBD2,TRBJ2-7,TRBV4-3,few,CASSLGLAGVGYEQYF,TGCGCCAGCAGCCTGGGACTAGCGGGGGTAGGGTACGAGCAGTACTTC
NA,TRBJ2-5,TRBV7-6,many,CASSLDRLETQYF,TGTGCCAGCAGCTTAGACAGGCTAGAGACCCAGTACTTC
TRBD2,TRBJ2-5,TRBV11-2,few,CASSQTSDETQYF,TGTGCCAGCAGCCAAACTAGCGATGAGACCCAGTACTTC
NA,TRBJ2-3,TRBV7-9,NA,CASSLGQPSTDTQYF,TGTGCCAGCAGCTTAGGACAGCCTAGCACAGATACGCAGTATTTT
TRBD1,TRBJ2-7,TRBV30,NA,CAWRGTGLYEQYF,TGTGCCTGGAGAGGGACAGGGTTATACGAGCAGTACTTC
NA,TRBJ2-7,TRBV5-6,few,CASSLGGALTPYEQYF,TGTGCCAGCAGCTTGGGAGGGGCGCTTACCCCCTACGAGCAGTACTTC
TRBD2,TRBJ2-1,TRBV4-1,NA,CASSQHLADNYNEQFF,TGCGCCAGCAGCCAGCATCTAGCGGATAATTACAATGAGCAGTTCTTC
NA,TRBJ1-3,TRBV10-3,NA,CAIRVTAYSGNTIYF,TGTGCCATCAGGGTGACAGCTTACTCTGGAAACACCATATATTTT